This T cell receptor beta chain was recorded in a study of blood T cell repertoires in COVID-19. About the study: Whether acute or convalescent, the COVID-19 samples came from the United States, Italy and Spain.

V was pared by 3 bases and J by 11 bases, with 16 bases between. Germline lookup yields CDR1 SQVTM and CDR2 ANQGSEA. This CDR3 is 12 amino acids long. Original processing methods: Reference gene primer amplification gave estimated nucleated cell counts. Some clones are missing from TCRdb's copy, which holds only in-frame ones; the method was immunoSEQ multiplex PCR. The V and J calls and clone size come from that table; D and trimming were worked out from the DNA. The sample shows 210,000 or so clones, just over 85% of them seen only once. This TCR derives from a man between 18 and 35 years old with active or convalescent COVID-19. The V call is TRBV29-1, the J call TRBJ1-1; D perhaps matches TRBD1 (5 bases). Sequenced sample: peripheral blood. The CDR3 is CSVELFAGLAFF. DNA for the CDR3: TGCAGCGTTGAGCTTTTTGCAGGGTTGGCTTTCTTT.